Presented here are 24 T cell receptor beta chains from one specimen sequenced in a study of blood T cell repertoires in COVID-19. The method was immunoSEQ multiplex PCR; TCRdb's version includes in-frame clones alone and lacks a portion of them. The sample has roughly 180,000 clones, approximately 80% seen once. Sample: peripheral blood. The source is a woman between 40 and 55 years old with COVID-19, enrolled during active disease.

The chain links TRBV6-1 to TRBJ2-7, with 7 nucleotides matching TRBD2. Trimming took 1 base from V and 2 from J; bases not matched to a gene: 8. Germline assignment: CDR1 MNHNS and CDR2 SASEGT. The CDR3 contains 16 residues. The CDR3 here is CASSEGLGGRTYEQYF. DNA of the CDR3: TGTGCCAGCAGTGAAGGGCTGGGCGGGAGAACCTACGAGCAGTACTTC.

V and J are TRBV11-2 and TRBJ2-7; 8 nucleotides line up with TRBD1. This CDR3 is 15 amino acids long. J was trimmed by 3 bases and V by 5 bases; bases with no gene match: 9. Germline V gives CDR1 SGHAT, CDR2 FQNNGV. CDR3 sequence: CASSTSGQGGYEQYF. DNA of the CDR3: TGTGCCAGCAGCACTAGTGGACAGGGAGGCTACGAGCAGTACTTC. The full variable domain, its missing parts supplied by reference TRBV11-2 and TRBJ2-7, is EAGVAQSPRYKIIEKRQSVAFWCNPISGHATLYWYQQILGQGPKLLIQFQNNGVVDDSQLPKDRFSAERLKGVDSTLKIQPAKLEDSAVYLCASSTSGQGGYEQYFGPGTRLTVT.

The table lists this clone with a few counts. The chain links TRBV30 to TRBJ1-5; the match to TRBD1 covers 8 bases. Germline values: CDR1 GTSNPN, CDR2 SVGIG (reference sequence). V shed 1 base, J shed 7 bases, and the junction held 9 bases outside the gene matches. The CDR3 runs 15 residues. CDR3 nucleotides: TGTGCCTGGAGTGGGGGGTGGACAGGGAGGCAGCCCCAGCATTTT. It codes for CAWSGGWTGRQPQHF.

The chain combines TRBV9 with TRBJ1-1; 12 bases are a match to TRBD1. The CDR3 loop spans 17 amino acids. The V gene's germline CDR1 is SGDLS and CDR2 YYNGEE. V was pared by 3 bases and J by 3 bases, with 9 bases of the junction left unmatched. CDR3 DNA sequence: TGTGCCAGCAGCGACGCCGCGGGACAGGGGGCATACACTGAAGCTTTCTTT. Residues: CASSDAAGQGAYTEAFF.

Here the CDR3 DNA reads TGTGCCAGCAGCAAAAGGAGGGCTACAGATACGCAGTATTTT. This encodes CASSKRRATDTQYF. This chain links TRBV14 with TRBJ2-3, with D possibly being TRBD2 (6 bases). The CDR3 has 14 residues. Trimming removed 5 bases from V and 3 bases from J, with 12 bases in between. In germline, CDR1 is SGHDN, CDR2 FVKESK.

The chain recombines TRBV19 with TRBJ2-1; D is possibly TRBD2 (5 bases). V dropped 8 bases and J dropped 4 bases, with 9 bases sitting between them. This CDR3 spans 12 amino acids. Germline CDR1 and CDR2: LNHDA and SQIVND (reference sequence). The CDR3 coding sequence is TGTGCCAGTTCCGGGGAATACAATGAGCAGTTCTTC. Residues: CASSGEYNEQFF.

Only one count was recorded for this clone. The chain is built from TRBV27 and TRBJ1-4, with TRBD1 matching over 9 bases. Germline-derived CDR1 and CDR2 are MNHEY and SMNVEV (reference sequence). The CDR3 length is 14 residues. V lost 6 bases and J lost 8; bases outside the gene matches: 7. CDR3 residues: CASSLTGGWEKLFF. CDR3 coding DNA: TGTGCCAGCAGCCTAACAGGGGGCTGGGAAAAACTGTTTTTT.

The rearrangement uses TRBV7-2 and TRBJ2-1, with TRBD1 identical over 7 bases. CDR1 and CDR2 (germline): SGHTA, FQGNSA. The V segment lost 5 bases and the J segment 2 bases; nucleotides outside the gene matches: 6. The CDR3 extends over 15 amino acids. This chain's CDR3 is CASSQSQGAYNEQFF. The CDR3 DNA reads TGTGCCAGCAGCCAATCGCAGGGGGCCTACAATGAGCAGTTCTTC.

A note on this clone: A junction boundary mismatches the germline segment, possibly from a read error. V usage is TRBV10-3 and J usage is TRBJ2-1; 10 bases align to TRBD2. The CDR3 totals 14 residues. Germline CDR1 ENHRY, CDR2 SYGVKD. The CDR3 DNA reads TGTGCCGTCAGCGGGAGGGCCTCCTACAATGAGCAGTTCTTC. The encoded protein is CAVSGRASYNEQFF.

This chain uses TRBV19 with TRBJ1-5, with D unresolved. Germline V gene data show CDR1 as LNHDA and CDR2 as SQIVND (reference sequence). Trimming removed 3 bases from V and 1 base from J, with 10 bases in between. This CDR3 has 15 amino acids. The DNA for the CDR3 is TGTGCCAGTAGTATTGGTTCGCGGAGCAATCAGCCCCAGCATTTT. Translating gives CASSIGSRSNQPQHF.

J is TRBJ2-7 and V is TRBV3-1 (or the pseudogene TRBV3-2); the D gene is possibly TRBD2 (6 bases). Germline CDR1 is LGHDT and CDR2 is YNNKEL (reference sequence). V was pared by 4 bases and J by 5 bases, with 12 bases between. This CDR3 is built from 13 residues. DNA for the CDR3: TGTGCCAGCAGCCCGGCTGGAGGGCACGAGCAGTACTTC. It is translated as CASSPAGGHEQYF.

V and J are TRBV27 and TRBJ2-1; 7 bases are shared with TRBD2. The CDR3 sequence is 13 residues long. With 6 bases clipped from V and 9 bases from J, the junction kept 8 bases outside the gene matches. Germline V gene lookup returns CDR1 MNHEY and CDR2 SMNVEV (reference sequence). CDR3 sequence: CASSLSSGTEQFF. CDR3 bases: TGTGCCAGCAGCCTATCAAGCGGGACTGAGCAGTTCTTC.

This clone was observed a handful of times. The genes are TRBV7-3 and TRBJ2-7; 7 bases are a match to TRBD2. Per germline, CDR1 SGHTA and CDR2 FQGTGA. V lost 8 bases and J lost 5; bases outside the gene matches: 6. This CDR3 is 12 amino acids long. The CDR3 DNA reads as TGTGCCAGCCTCCAGCGGGGAAACGAGCAGTACGTC. Its protein product is CASLQRGNEQYV.

J is TRBJ2-5 and V is TRBV19; D perhaps matches TRBD2 (6 bases). Germline V lookup: CDR1 LNHDA, CDR2 SQIVND (reference sequence). The CDR3 runs to 16 residues. Trimming stripped 2 bases from V and 3 bases from J, with 16 bases between. The CDR3: CASSIYWIAEEETQYF. The CDR3 DNA sequence: TGTGCCAGTAGTATATACTGGATAGCGGAGGAAGAGACCCAGTACTTC.

The chain combines TRBV5-8 with TRBJ2-3, with 12 bases that match TRBD2. Trimming removed 3 bases from V and 3 bases from J; junction bases left unmatched: 5. Germline lookup yields CDR1 SGHTS and CDR2 YDEGEE. The length of the CDR3 is 16 residues. The CDR3 region is CASSSGLAGLTDTQYF. CDR3 bases: TGTGCCAGCAGCTCAGGACTAGCGGGATTGACAGATACGCAGTATTTT.

This clone was seen many times. The CDR3 DNA reads TGTGCCAGCATGCTAACTAACAATGAGCAGTTCTTC. Translation gives CASMLTNNEQFF. The genes are TRBV27 and TRBJ2-1; D is ambiguous. The V gene's germline CDR1 is MNHEY and CDR2 SMNVEV (reference sequence). The CDR3 contains 12 residues. Trimming took off 7 bases at V and 5 bases at J, with 9 bases between the two ends.

The V call is TRBV19, the J call TRBJ2-2; 8 nucleotides line up with TRBD2. This CDR3 contains 16 residues. The germline gives CDR1 LNHDA, CDR2 SQIVND (reference sequence). The junction had 9 bases not matched to a gene; V was cut back by 4 bases and J by 5 bases. The CDR3 DNA reads TGTGCCAGTAGTACGATAACCGGGACTAGGACCGGGGAGCTGTTTTTT. It translates to CASSTITGTRTGELFF.

The rearrangement links TRBV6-6 to TRBJ1-5; TRBD1 aligns across 8 bases. The CDR3 has 14 amino acids. V lost 6 bases, J lost 7 bases, and 8 bases stayed unmatched. CDR1 and CDR2 from the germline V gene are MNHNY and SVGAGI (reference sequence). Here the CDR3 reads CASSGQGQWQPQHF. CDR3 sequence (DNA): TGTGCCAGCAGCGGACAGGGTCAATGGCAGCCCCAGCATTTT.

V usage is TRBV27 and J usage is TRBJ2-3; 8 bases are a match to TRBD2. The CDR3 runs to 15 residues. Germline CDR1 is MNHEY and CDR2 is SMNVEV (reference sequence). Trimming removed 5 bases from V and 4 bases from J; junction bases left unmatched: 8. The CDR3 reads CASSPQAGVADTQYF. The CDR3 DNA sequence: TGTGCCAGCAGTCCACAAGCGGGGGTGGCAGATACGCAGTATTTT.

V is TRBV5-1 and J is TRBJ1-1; D possibly corresponds to TRBD1 (6 bases). V was shortened by 9 bases and J by 1 base, with 13 bases between the two germline ends. The CDR3 spans 13 residues. Germline CDR1 SGHRS, CDR2 YFSETQ. Written as DNA, the CDR3 is TGCGCCACCTCCGGGGGGGCGAACACTGAAGCTTTCTTT. Amino acid sequence: CATSGGANTEAFF.

This chain uses TRBV19 with TRBJ1-1, with a weak D call TRBD1 (5 bases). The V end lost 1 base, the J end lost 11 bases, and 17 bases lay between the germline ends. Germline CDR1 LNHDA, CDR2 SQIVND (reference sequence). This CDR3 is built from 14 residues. CDR3 protein: CASSIARGGTPAFF. CDR3 nucleotide sequence: TGTGCCAGTAGTATAGCCCGAGGAGGGACTCCGGCTTTCTTT.

The chain uses TRBV7-3 and TRBJ2-1; 10 nucleotides agree with TRBD2. Germline assignment: CDR1 SGHTA and CDR2 FQGTGA. The CDR3 covers 15 residues. J lost 6 bases, V lost 0 bases, and 2 bases had no gene match. The CDR3 reads CASSLTASGSNEQFF. In DNA form, the CDR3 reads TGTGCCAGCAGCTTAACGGCTAGCGGGAGCAATGAGCAGTTCTTC.

V and J are TRBV3-1 (or the pseudogene TRBV3-2) and TRBJ2-1, with 10 bases lining up with TRBD2. The CDR3 is 16 amino acids. Germline-derived CDR1 and CDR2 are LGHDT and YNNKEL (reference sequence). V lost 2 bases, J lost 8 bases, and 9 bases stayed unmatched. Here the CDR3 reads CASSQISSGGRDEQFF. CDR3 coding DNA: TGTGCCAGCAGCCAAATATCTAGCGGGGGTCGCGATGAGCAGTTCTTC.

The V gene is TRBV19, the J gene TRBJ1-5; perhaps TRBD1 as D (5 bases). Trimming removed 5 bases from V and 1 base from J, with 12 bases in between. This CDR3 is built from 15 residues. Germline V CDR1 and CDR2: LNHDA, SQIVND (reference sequence). The DNA of the CDR3 is TGTGCCAGTAGTCCCTTGGGGGGGAGCAATCAGCCCCAGCATTTT. Amino acid sequence: CASSPLGGSNQPQHF.